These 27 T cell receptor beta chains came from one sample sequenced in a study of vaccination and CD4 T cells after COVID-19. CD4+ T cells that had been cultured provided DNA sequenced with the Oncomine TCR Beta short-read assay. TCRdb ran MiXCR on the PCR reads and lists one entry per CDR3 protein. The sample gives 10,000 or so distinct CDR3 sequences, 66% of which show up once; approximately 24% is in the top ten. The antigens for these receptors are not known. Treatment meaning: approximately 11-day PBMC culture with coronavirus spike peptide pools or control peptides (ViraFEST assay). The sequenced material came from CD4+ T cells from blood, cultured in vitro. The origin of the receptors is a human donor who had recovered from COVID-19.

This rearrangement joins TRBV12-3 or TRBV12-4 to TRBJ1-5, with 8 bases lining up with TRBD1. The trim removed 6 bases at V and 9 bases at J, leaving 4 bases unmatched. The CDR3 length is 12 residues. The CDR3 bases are TGTGCCAGCAGGTCCGACAGGGGGCCCCAGCATTTT. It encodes CASRSDRGPQHF.

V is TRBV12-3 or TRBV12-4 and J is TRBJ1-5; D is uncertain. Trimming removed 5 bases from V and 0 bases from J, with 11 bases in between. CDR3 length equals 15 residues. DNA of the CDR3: TGTGCCAGCAGTCCCATACAGATTAGCAATCAGCCCCAGCATTTT. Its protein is CASSPIQISNQPQHF.

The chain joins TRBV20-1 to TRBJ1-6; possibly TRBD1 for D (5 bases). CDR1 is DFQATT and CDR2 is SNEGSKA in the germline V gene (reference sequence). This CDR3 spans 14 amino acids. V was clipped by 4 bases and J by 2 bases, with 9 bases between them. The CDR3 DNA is TGCAGTGCTAAGACAGTGACCTATAATTCACCCCTCCACTTT. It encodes CSAKTVTYNSPLHF.

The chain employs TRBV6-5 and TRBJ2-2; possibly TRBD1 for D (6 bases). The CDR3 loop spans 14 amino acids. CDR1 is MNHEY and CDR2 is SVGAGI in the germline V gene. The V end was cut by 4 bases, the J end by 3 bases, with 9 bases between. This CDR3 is CASSLNRDTGELFF. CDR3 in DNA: TGTGCCAGCAGTTTGAACAGGGACACCGGGGAGCTGTTTTTT.

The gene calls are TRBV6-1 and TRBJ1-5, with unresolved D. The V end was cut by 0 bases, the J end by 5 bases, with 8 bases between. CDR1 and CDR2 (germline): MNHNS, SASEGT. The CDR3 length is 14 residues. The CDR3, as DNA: TGTGCCAGCAGTGAAGCCACCAGCTATCAGCCCCAGCATTTT. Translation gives CASSEATSYQPQHF.

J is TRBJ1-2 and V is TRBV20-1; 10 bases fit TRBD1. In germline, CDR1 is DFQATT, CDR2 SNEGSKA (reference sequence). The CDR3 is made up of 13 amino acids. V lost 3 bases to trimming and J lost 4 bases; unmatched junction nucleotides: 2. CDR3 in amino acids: CSASGDRGYGYTF. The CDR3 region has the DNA TGCAGTGCTAGCGGGGACAGGGGCTATGGCTACACCTTC.

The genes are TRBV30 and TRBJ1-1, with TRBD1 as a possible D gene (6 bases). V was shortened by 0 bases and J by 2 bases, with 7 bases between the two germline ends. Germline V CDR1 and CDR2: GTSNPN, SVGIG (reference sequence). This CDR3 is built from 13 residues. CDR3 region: CAWSVQGNTEAFF. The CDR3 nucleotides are TGTGCCTGGAGTGTACAGGGAAACACTGAAGCTTTCTTT.

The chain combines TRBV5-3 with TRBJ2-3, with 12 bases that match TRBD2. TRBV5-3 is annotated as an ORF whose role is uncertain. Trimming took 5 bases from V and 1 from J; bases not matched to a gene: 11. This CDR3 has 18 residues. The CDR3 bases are TGTGCCAGAAGAAAGGAGATTCTAGCGGGGGGGGGCACAGATACGCAGTATTTT. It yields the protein CARRKEILAGGGTDTQYF.

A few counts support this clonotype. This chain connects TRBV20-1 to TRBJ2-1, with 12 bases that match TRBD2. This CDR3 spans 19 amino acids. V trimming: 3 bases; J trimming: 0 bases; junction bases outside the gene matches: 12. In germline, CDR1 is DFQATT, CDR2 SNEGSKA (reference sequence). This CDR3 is CSARASGGGLRVSYNEQFF. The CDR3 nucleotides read TGCAGTGCTAGGGCTAGCGGGGGGGGTCTTAGGGTCTCCTACAATGAGCAGTTCTTC.

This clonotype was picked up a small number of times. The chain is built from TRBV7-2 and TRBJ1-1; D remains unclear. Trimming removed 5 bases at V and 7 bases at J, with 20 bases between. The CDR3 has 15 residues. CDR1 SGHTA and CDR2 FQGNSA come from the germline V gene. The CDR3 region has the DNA TGTGCCAGCAGCCCCCACATAGTACCGACCGTTGAAGCTTTCTTT. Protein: CASSPHIVPTVEAFF.

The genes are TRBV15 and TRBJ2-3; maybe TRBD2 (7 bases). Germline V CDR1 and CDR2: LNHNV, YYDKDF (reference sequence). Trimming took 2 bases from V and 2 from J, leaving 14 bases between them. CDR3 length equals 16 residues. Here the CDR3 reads CATSRILGGDTDTQYF. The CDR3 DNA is TGTGCCACCAGCAGAATTCTAGGGGGGGACACAGATACGCAGTATTTT.

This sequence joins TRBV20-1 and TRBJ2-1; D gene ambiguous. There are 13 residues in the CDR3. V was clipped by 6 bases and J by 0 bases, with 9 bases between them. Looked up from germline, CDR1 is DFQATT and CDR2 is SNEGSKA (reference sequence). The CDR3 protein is CSAEKSSYNEQFF. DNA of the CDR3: TGCAGTGCCGAAAAGAGCTCCTACAATGAGCAGTTCTTC.

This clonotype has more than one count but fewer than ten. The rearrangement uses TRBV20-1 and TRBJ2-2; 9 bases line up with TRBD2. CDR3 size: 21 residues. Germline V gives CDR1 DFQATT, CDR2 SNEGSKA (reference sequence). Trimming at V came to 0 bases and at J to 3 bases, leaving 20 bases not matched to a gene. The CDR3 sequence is CSARDTGSPDSGGSYTGELFF. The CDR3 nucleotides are TGCAGTGCTAGAGATACCGGGTCCCCGGACAGCGGGGGGAGTTACACCGGGGAGCTGTTTTTT.

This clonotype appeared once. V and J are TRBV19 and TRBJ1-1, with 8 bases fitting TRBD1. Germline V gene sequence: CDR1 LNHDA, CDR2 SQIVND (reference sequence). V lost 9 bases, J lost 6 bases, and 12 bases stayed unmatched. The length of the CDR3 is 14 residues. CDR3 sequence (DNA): TGTGCCAGCCAGGGGGCAGGGGTGGTCGCTGAAGCTTTCTTT. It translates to CASQGAGVVAEAFF.

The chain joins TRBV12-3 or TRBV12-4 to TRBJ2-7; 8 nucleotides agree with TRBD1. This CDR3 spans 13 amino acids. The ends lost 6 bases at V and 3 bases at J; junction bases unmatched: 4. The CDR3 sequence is CASRAGQVYEQYF. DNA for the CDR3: TGTGCCAGCAGGGCGGGACAGGTCTACGAGCAGTACTTC.

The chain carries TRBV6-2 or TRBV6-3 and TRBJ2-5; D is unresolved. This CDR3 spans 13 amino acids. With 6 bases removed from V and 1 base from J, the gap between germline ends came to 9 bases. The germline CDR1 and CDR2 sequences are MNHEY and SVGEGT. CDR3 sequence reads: CASRFSVQETQYF. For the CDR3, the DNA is TGTGCCAGCAGATTTTCCGTCCAAGAGACCCAGTACTTC.

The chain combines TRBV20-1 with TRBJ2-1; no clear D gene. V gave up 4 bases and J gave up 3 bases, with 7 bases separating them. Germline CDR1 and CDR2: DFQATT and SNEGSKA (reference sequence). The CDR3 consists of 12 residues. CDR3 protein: CSANTLYNEQFF. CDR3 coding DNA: TGCAGTGCTAATACACTCTACAATGAGCAGTTCTTC.

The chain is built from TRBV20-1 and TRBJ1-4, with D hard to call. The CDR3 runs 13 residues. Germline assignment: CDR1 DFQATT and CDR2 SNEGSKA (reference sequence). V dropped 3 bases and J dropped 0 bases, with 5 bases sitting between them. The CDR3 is CSASPATNEKLFF. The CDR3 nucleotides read TGCAGTGCTAGCCCTGCAACTAATGAAAAACTGTTTTTT.

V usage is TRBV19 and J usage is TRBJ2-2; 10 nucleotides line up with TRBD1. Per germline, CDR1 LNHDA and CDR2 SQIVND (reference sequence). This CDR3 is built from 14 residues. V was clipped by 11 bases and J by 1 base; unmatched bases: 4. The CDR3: CAADRGLNTGELFF. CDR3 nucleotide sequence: TGTGCCGCTGACAGGGGGCTGAACACCGGGGAGCTGTTTTTT. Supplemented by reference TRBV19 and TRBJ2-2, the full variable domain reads DGGITQSPKYLFRKEGQNVTLSCEQNLNHDAMYWYRQDPGQGLRLIYYSQIVNDFQKGDIAEGYSVSREKKESFPLTVTSAQKNPTAFYLCAADRGLNTGELFFGEGSRLTVL.

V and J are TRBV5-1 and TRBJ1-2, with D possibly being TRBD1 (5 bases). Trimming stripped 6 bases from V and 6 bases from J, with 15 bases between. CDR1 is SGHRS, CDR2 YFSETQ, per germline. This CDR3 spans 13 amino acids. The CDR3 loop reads CASTPIGGHGYTF. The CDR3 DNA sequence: TGCGCCAGCACCCCTATTGGGGGTCATGGCTACACCTTC.

Written as DNA, the CDR3 is TGTGCCACCAGTCGAAGCAATCAGCCCCAGCATTTT. It codes for CATSRSNQPQHF. This chain links TRBV24-1 with TRBJ1-5; the D is unclear. Trimming cost V 6 bases and J 1 base, with 3 bases left between them. In germline, CDR1 is KGHDR, CDR2 SFDVKD. This CDR3 comprises 12 residues.

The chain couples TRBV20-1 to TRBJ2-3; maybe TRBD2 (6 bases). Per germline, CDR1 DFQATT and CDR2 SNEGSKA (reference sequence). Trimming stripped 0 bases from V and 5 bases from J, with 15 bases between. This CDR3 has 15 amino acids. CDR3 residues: CSARDYWRGGDTQYF. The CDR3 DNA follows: TGCAGTGCTAGAGACTATTGGAGGGGTGGAGATACGCAGTATTTT.

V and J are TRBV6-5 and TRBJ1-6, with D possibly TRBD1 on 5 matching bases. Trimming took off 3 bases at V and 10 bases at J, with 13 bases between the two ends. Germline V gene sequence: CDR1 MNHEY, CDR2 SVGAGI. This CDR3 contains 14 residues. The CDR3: CASSYGGDYSPLHF. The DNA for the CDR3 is TGTGCCAGCAGTTATGGGGGAGACTACTCACCCCTCCACTTT.

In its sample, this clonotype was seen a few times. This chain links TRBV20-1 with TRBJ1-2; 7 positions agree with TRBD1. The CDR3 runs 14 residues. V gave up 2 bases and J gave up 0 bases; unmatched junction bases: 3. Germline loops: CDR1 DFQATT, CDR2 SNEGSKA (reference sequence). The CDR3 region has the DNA TGCAGTGCTAGAAGTCAGGGGGCTAACTATGGCTACACCTTC. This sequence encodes CSARSQGANYGYTF.

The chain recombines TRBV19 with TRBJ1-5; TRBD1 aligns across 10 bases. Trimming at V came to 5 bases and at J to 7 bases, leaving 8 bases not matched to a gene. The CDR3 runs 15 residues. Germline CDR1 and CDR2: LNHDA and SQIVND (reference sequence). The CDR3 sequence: CASSPTGTGAQPQHF. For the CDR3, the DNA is TGTGCCAGTAGTCCAACCGGGACAGGGGCCCAGCCCCAGCATTTT. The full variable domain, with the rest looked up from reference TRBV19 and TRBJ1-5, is DGGITQSPKYLFRKEGQNVTLSCEQNLNHDAMYWYRQDPGQGLRLIYYSQIVNDFQKGDIAEGYSVSREKKESFPLTVTSAQKNPTAFYLCASSPTGTGAQPQHFGDGTRLSIL.

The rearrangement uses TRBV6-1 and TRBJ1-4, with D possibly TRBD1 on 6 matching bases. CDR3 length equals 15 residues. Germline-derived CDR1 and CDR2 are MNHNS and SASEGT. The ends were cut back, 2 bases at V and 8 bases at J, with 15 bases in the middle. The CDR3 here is CASSENPGVEEKLFF. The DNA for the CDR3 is TGTGCCAGCAGTGAAAATCCAGGGGTAGAGGAAAAACTGTTTTTT.

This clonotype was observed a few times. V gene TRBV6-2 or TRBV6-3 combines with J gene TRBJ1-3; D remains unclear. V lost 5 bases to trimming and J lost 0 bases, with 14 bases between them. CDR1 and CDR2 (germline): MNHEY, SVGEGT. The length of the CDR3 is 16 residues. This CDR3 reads CASSGKARSSGNTIYF. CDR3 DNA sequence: TGTGCCAGCAGTGGTAAGGCCCGCAGCTCTGGAAACACCATATATTTT.